The clone carrying this T cell receptor beta chain was counted many times. Its antigen remains unknown. The data were taken from a study of T-cell reconstitution after alpha-beta-depleted transplantation in children. Study-wide points: Alpha-beta T cells about two months after transplant reportedly derived from several hundred expanded graft clones. Once a year had passed after transplant, T-cell counts and diversity came mostly from newly produced T cells.

Unique molecular identifiers were used in preparing the TCRbeta library. TCRdb independently ran MiXCR on the PCR reads; one entry per CDR3 protein. This repertoire shows about 29,000 distinct CDR3 sequences, under 8% found once; its top ten account for roughly 7%. Germline CDR1 SGHDT, CDR2 YYEEEE. The CDR3 consists of 14 residues. Trimming shortened V by 4 bases and J by 4 bases, and 12 bases separated the two germline ends. The TCR sequence derives from a male patient younger than 18 who had a stem cell transplant for acute myeloid leukemia, so the T cells may come from the graft donor. Sequencing used PBMCs, mostly from graft donor cells, obtained 180 days after TCRalphabeta/CD19-depleted stem cell transplant. V usage is TRBV5-6 and J usage is TRBJ1-5; D is perhaps TRBD1 (5 bases). The CDR3 DNA follows: TGTGCCAGCAGCGGGGGACGAGCTAATCAGCCCCAGCATTTT. The encoded protein is CASSGGRANQPQHF.